The 9 T cell receptor beta chains given below trace back to one sample, sequenced in a study of T cell changes during pregnancy in multiple sclerosis. The repertoire was sequenced with immunoSEQ multiplex PCR; TCRdb's copy has only in-frame clones and lacks some. The top ten clones hold 2% to 2.5% of a sample with tens of thousands of clones, approximately 92% of them seen once. The source was peripheral blood, collected after pregnancy. All receptors derive from a female donor with multiple sclerosis, enrolled in a pregnancy study.

The rearrangement links TRBV27 to TRBJ2-7; a possible D gene is TRBD1 (5 bases). Trimming cost V 4 bases and J 5 bases, with 18 bases left between them. This CDR3 contains 15 residues. Germline CDR1 reads MNHEY; CDR2 reads SMNVEV (reference sequence). The CDR3 sequence is CASSSPYRKIHEQYF. CDR3 nucleotide sequence: TGTGCCAGCAGTTCCCCCTACAGGAAAATCCACGAGCAGTACTTC.

The V and J genes are TRBV2 and TRBJ1-1; D gene ambiguous. The germline V gene encodes CDR1 SNHLY and CDR2 FYNNEI. The ends were cut back, 2 bases at V and 0 bases at J, with 7 bases in the middle. The CDR3 runs to 14 residues. Written as DNA, the CDR3 is TGTGCCAGCAGTGAACGAGCCTTGAACACTGAAGCTTTCTTT. Translation gives CASSERALNTEAFF.

The chain joins TRBV10-2 to TRBJ2-2, with unresolved D. In germline, CDR1 is WSHSY, CDR2 SAAADI. V dropped 3 bases and J dropped 8 bases, with 10 bases sitting between them. CDR3 length: 13 residues. For the CDR3, the DNA is TGCGCCAGCAGTGACTCCCGGTGGGGGGAGCTGTTTTTT. As protein: CASSDSRWGELFF.

The chain is built from TRBV4-1 and TRBJ2-7, with D possibly TRBD1 on 5 matching bases. The germline V and J ends were trimmed by 4 bases and 0 bases, with 13 bases remaining between them. The CDR3 contains 15 residues. Germline CDR1 and CDR2: MGHRA and YSYEKL. The CDR3 nucleotides are TGCGCCAGCAGCCCCCAGGGCCTCAGCTCCTACGAGCAGTACTTC. Its translation is CASSPQGLSSYEQYF.

The gene calls are TRBV18 and TRBJ2-5; perhaps TRBD2 as D (5 bases). Germline V gene lookup returns CDR1 KGHSH and CDR2 LQKENI. The CDR3 totals 14 residues. The V and J ends lost 3 bases and 5 bases respectively, with 13 bases between them. CDR3 protein: CASSPRAERETQYF. CDR3 sequence (DNA): TGTGCCAGCTCACCTAGGGCGGAGCGGGAGACCCAGTACTTC.

The V call is TRBV7-9, the J call TRBJ2-1; tentative D call: TRBD2 (5 bases). CDR1 SEHNR and CDR2 FQNEAQ come from the germline V gene (reference sequence). V was shortened by 1 base and J by 4 bases, with 8 bases between the two germline ends. This CDR3 is built from 14 residues. For the CDR3, the DNA is TGTGCCAGCAGCTTAGAGGGAGCTTACAATGAGCAGTTCTTC. This codes for CASSLEGAYNEQFF.

The chain carries TRBV9 and TRBJ1-5; 9 bases agree with TRBD1. Germline V gene lookup returns CDR1 SGDLS and CDR2 YYNGEE. The CDR3 is 13 amino acids. With V trimmed by 3 bases and J by 6 bases, 1 base remained unmatched. Written as DNA, the CDR3 is TGTGCCAGCAGCGAACAGGGGGCTCAGCCCCAGCATTTT. It translates to CASSEQGAQPQHF.

V usage is TRBV18 and J usage is TRBJ1-3, with a possible D match to TRBD1 (6 bases). Trimming removed 6 bases from V and 1 base from J, with 19 bases in between. The CDR3 spans 17 residues. The germline gives CDR1 KGHSH, CDR2 LQKENI. The CDR3 loop is CASSPNIGQNSGNTIYF. The CDR3, as DNA: TGTGCCAGCTCCCCAAATATTGGACAGAATTCTGGAAACACCATATATTTT.

In its sample, this clone was seen a few times. This chain joins TRBV9 and TRBJ1-1, with 8 bases fitting TRBD1. Trimming cost V 0 bases and J 11 bases; bases outside gene matches: 6. The germline gives CDR1 SGDLS, CDR2 YYNGEE. CDR3 length: 13 residues. CDR3 in DNA: TGTGCCAGCAGCGTAGTACAGGGGGAGCGGGCTTTCTTT. It is translated as CASSVVQGERAFF.